Shown below are 6 T cell receptor beta chains from a single sample sequenced in a study of memory CD4+ T cells and cytomegalovirus serostatus. TCRdb's table, derived via immunoSEQ multiplex PCR, lists solely in-frame clones and lacks some. This sample has 64,000 or so clones, with 70% to 80% found just once. The sort gate was single viable CD3+CD4+CD8-CD45RO+ cells for memory CD4+ T cells. The sequenced sample was memory CD4+ T cells from blood. The receptors were sampled from an adult in good health and CMV-seronegative.

V and J are TRBV5-1 and TRBJ1-2, with 8 bases matching TRBD1. This CDR3 is built from 14 residues. CDR1 and CDR2 from the germline V gene are SGHRS and YFSETQ. V trimming: 4 bases; J trimming: 4 bases; junction bases outside the gene matches: 6. CDR3 loop: CASSGGQGPYGYTF. The CDR3, as DNA: TGCGCCAGCAGCGGCGGACAGGGCCCCTATGGCTACACCTTC.

The chain combines TRBV6-6 with TRBJ1-5, with 8 bases fitting TRBD1. CDR1 and CDR2 (germline): MNHNY, SVGAGI (reference sequence). The CDR3 is 16 amino acids. Trimming cost V 2 bases and J 4 bases; bases outside gene matches: 7. As DNA, the CDR3 is TGTGCCAGCAGTTACGGGACAGGTTTTAAGAATCAGCCCCAGCATTTT. This gives the protein CASSYGTGFKNQPQHF.

CDR3 protein: CASTPGDVIQPQHF. CDR3 bases: TGTGCCAGCACTCCCGGGGACGTTATTCAGCCCCAGCATTTT. The chain couples TRBV28 to TRBJ1-5; the D gene is possibly TRBD1 (5 bases). Trimming left V 7 bases short and J 6 bases short, with 16 bases between. The CDR3 runs 14 residues. The germline V gene encodes CDR1 MDHEN and CDR2 SYDVKM.

J is TRBJ2-7 and V is TRBV2; maybe TRBD1 (5 bases). Trimming left V 3 bases short and J 6 bases short, with 18 bases between. CDR1 and CDR2 from the germline V gene are SNHLY and FYNNEI. The CDR3 length is 15 residues. CDR3 DNA: TGTGCCAGCAGTGAGTTTCGCGGCTCCAGGGCCGAGCAGTACTTC. Amino acids: CASSEFRGSRAEQYF.

CDR3 sequence: CASKTGGAYNEQFF. The DNA for the CDR3 is TGTGCCAGCAAAACGGGGGGCGCCTACAATGAGCAGTTCTTC. This rearrangement joins TRBV11-2 to TRBJ2-1; D perhaps matches TRBD2 (7 bases). This CDR3 spans 14 amino acids. Germline CDR1 and CDR2: SGHAT and FQNNGV. V lost 7 bases to trimming and J lost 2 bases, with 12 bases between them. Using reference TRBV11-2 and TRBJ2-1 for the parts outside the CDR3, the full variable domain is EAGVAQSPRYKIIEKRQSVAFWCNPISGHATLYWYQQILGQGPKLLIQFQNNGVVDDSQLPKDRFSAERLKGVDSTLKIQPAKLEDSAVYLCASKTGGAYNEQFFGPGTRLTVL.

The chain employs TRBV6-5 and TRBJ1-2; TRBD1 matches 8 bases. This CDR3 has 14 amino acids. In germline, CDR1 is MNHEY, CDR2 SVGAGI. V gave up 6 bases and J gave up 8 bases; unmatched junction bases: 11. CDR3 DNA: TGTGCCAGCAGCCGAGAAAGGACAGGGTCCGGCTACACCTTC. Amino acids: CASSRERTGSGYTF.